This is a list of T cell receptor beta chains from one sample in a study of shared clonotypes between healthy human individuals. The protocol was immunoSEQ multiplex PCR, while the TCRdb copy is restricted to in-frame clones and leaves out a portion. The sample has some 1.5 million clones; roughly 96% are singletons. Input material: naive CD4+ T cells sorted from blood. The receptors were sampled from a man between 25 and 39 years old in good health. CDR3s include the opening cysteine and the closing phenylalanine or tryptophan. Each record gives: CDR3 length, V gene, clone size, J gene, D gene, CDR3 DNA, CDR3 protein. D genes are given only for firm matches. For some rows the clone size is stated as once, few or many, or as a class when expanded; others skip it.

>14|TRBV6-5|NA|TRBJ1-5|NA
TGTGCCAGCAGTTACAGAGATAGCAATCAGCCCCAGCATTTT
CASSYRDSNQPQHF
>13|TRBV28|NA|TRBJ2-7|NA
TGTGCCAGCCGGGGCCGGCCCCCCTACGAGCAGTACTTC
CASRGRPPYEQYF
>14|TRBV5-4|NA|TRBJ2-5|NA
TGTGCCAGCAGCGCGGGACAGTACCAAGAGACCCAGTACTTC
CASSAGQYQETQYF
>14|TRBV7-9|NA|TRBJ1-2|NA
TGTGCCAGCAGCCTCGACGGAACTGGGTATGGCTACACCTTC
CASSLDGTGYGYTF
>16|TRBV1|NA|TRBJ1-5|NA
TGCACCAGCAGCCAAGTTCGAGGCGGAGGGAGGCAGCCCCAGCATTTT
CTSSQVRGGGRQPQHF
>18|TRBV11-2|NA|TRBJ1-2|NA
TGTGCCAGCAGCTTTGACGACGGGCCCGCCCTGGTTAACTATGGCTACACCTTC
CASSFDDGPALVNYGYTF
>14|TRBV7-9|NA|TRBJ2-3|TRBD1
TGTGCCAGCAGCTCGGACAGGGAAACAGATACGCAGTATTTT
CASSSDRETDTQYF
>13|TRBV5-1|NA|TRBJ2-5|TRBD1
TGCGCCAGCAGGGGACAGCCGCAAGAGACCCAGTACTTC
CASRGQPQETQYF
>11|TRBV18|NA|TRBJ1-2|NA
TGTGCCAGCTCAACTTCGGGGGGCTACACCTTC
CASSTSGGYTF
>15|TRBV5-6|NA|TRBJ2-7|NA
TGTGCCAGCAGCGTAATTTCCGGGACCGCGTACGAGCAGTACTTC
CASSVISGTAYEQYF
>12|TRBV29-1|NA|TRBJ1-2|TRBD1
TGCAGCGTACTGGACAGGATCTATGGCTACACCTTC
CSVLDRIYGYTF
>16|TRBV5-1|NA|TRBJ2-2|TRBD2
TGCGCCAGCAGCGTACCCGGGACTAGCGGGGGCGGGGAGCTGTTTTTT
CASSVPGTSGGGELFF
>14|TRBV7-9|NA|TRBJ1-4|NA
TGTGCCAGCAGTACCGGGACAAGCAATGAAAAACTGTTTTTT
CASSTGTSNEKLFF
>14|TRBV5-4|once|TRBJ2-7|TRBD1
TGTGCCAGCAGCTTGCCGGCCGGGACAGGGGCCAAGTACTTC
CASSLPAGTGAKYF
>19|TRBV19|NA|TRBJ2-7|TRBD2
TGTGCCAGTAGTTCCCTCGGACTAGCGGTAAGGGGACCGCCCTACGAGCAGTACTTC
CASSSLGLAVRGPPYEQYF
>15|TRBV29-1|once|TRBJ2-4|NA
TGCAGCGTTCTATTGACGCTCGTATCCAAAAACATTCAGTACTTC
CSVLLTLVSKNIQYF
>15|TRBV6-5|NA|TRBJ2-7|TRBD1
TGTGCCAGCAGCAGGGACAGGGAGCGATTCTACGAGCAGTACTTC
CASSRDRERFYEQYF
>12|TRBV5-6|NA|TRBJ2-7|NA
TGTGCCAGCAGCTACTCCCGGGACGAGCAGTACTTC
CASSYSRDEQYF
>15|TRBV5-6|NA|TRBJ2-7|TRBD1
TGTGCCAGCACCCCCCGACAGGGTTTATCCTACGAGCAGTACTTC
CASTPRQGLSYEQYF
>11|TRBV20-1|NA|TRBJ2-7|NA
TGCAGTGCTAGAGGGACGTACGAGCAGTACTTC
CSARGTYEQYF
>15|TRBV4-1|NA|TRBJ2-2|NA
TGCGCCAGCAGCCAGACACTTGTAAGCACCGGGGAGCTGTTTTTT
CASSQTLVSTGELFF
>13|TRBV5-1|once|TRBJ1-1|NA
TGCGCCAGCAGCTTGATAGTCGGGGAGCAAGCTTTCTTT
CASSLIVGEQAFF
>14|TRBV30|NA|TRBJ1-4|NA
TGTGCCTGGAGCCAGGCAGGGCTTCTGGAAAAACTGTTTTTT
CAWSQAGLLEKLFF
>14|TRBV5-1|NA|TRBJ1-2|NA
TGCGCCAGCAGCTTGGGAGGGCCTTTATGGGGCTACACCTTC
CASSLGGPLWGYTF
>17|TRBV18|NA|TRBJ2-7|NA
TGTGCCAGCTCACCACTCCAGTGGCAGGGGAGCTCCTACGAGCAGTACTTC
CASSPLQWQGSSYEQYF
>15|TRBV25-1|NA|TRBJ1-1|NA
TGTGCCAGCAAAGCGGATCCTGGAGTAAACACTGAAGCTTTCTTT
CASKADPGVNTEAFF
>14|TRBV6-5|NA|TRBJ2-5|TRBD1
TGTGCCAGCAGCCGACAGGGGGTAGAAGAGACCCAGTACTTC
CASSRQGVEETQYF
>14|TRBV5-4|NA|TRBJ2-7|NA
TGTGCCAGCAGCTTGTCACGGCCCTCCTACGAGCAGTACTTC
CASSLSRPSYEQYF
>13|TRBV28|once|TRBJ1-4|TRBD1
TGTGCCGGACAGACAGGGGGGAGTGAAAAACTGTTTTTT
CAGQTGGSEKLFF
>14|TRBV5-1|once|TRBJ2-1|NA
TGCGCCAGCAGCAAACCGGGACGGTTGAATGAGCAGTTCTTC
CASSKPGRLNEQFF
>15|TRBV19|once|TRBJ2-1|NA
TGTGCCAGTAAATCTACCCCGAGCTCCTACAATGAGCAGTTCTTC
CASKSTPSSYNEQFF
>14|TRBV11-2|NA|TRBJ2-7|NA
TGTGCCAGCAGCTTAGTATTCGACAACACCGCGACGTACTTC
CASSLVFDNTATYF
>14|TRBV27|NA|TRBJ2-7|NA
TGTGCCAGCAGTTCGATTCCCGGGAGCTACGAGCAGTACTTC
CASSSIPGSYEQYF
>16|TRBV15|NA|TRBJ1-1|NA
TGTGCCACCAGCAGAGATGGGGTCCCGGGCGGCACTGAAGCTTTCTTT
CATSRDGVPGGTEAFF
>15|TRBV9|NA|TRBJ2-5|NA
TGTGCCAGCAGCGTAGAGGGGTCGAAGAAAGAGACCCAGTACTTC
CASSVEGSKKETQYF
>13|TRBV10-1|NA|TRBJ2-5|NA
TGCGCCAGCAGTGATATCCGTGGTGAGACCCAGTACTTC
CASSDIRGETQYF
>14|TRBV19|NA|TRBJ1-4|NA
TGTGCCAGTAGTATCGGGACGAAGGATGAAAAACTGTTTTTT
CASSIGTKDEKLFF
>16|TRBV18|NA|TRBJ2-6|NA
TGTGCCAGCTCACCAGTCCGACTCTCTGGGGCCAACGTCCTGACTTTC
CASSPVRLSGANVLTF
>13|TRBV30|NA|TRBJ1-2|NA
TGTGCCTGGAGTGTAACCCCCGACTATGGCTACACCTTC
CAWSVTPDYGYTF
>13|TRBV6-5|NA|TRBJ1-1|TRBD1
TGTGCCAGCAGAATTCAGGGGGACACTGAAGCTTTCTTT
CASRIQGDTEAFF
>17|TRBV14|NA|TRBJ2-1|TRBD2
TGTGCCAGCAGCCAAGATATTTTAGCGGGGGGCTACAATGAGCAGTTCTTC
CASSQDILAGGYNEQFF
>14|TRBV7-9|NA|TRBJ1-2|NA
TGTGCCAGCAGCTCTGAGGGGGTGGGCTATGGCTACACCTTC
CASSSEGVGYGYTF
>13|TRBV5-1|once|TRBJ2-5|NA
TGCGCCAGCAGCTTGGGCAGCGGAGAGACCCAGTACTTC
CASSLGSGETQYF